One and the same sample provided the 19 T cell receptor beta chains below, sequenced in a study of circulating tumor DNA in untreated peripheral T-cell lymphoma. This table comes from immunoSEQ multiplex PCR, and its TCRdb copy is limited to in-frame clones, with some not included. The sample yields approximately 450 clones, 85% seen once. The sequenced material came from cell-free DNA from blood serum. These receptors were obtained from a human donor with peripheral T-cell lymphoma.

Only a few counts were recorded for this clone. CDR3 residues: CASSTIIRTEAFF. The CDR3 coding sequence is TGTGCCAGCAGCACAATAATTCGCACTGAAGCTTTCTTT. The chain joins TRBV21-1 to TRBJ1-1. TRBV21-1 is assigned pseudogene status. This CDR3 comprises 13 residues.

About this clone: The junction does not match germline at one end; this may be a read error. V is TRBV9 and J is TRBJ1-2; D remains ambiguous. The germline gives CDR1 SGDLS, CDR2 YYNGEE. This CDR3 has 16 residues. This CDR3 reads CASSPSPHSYEYGYAF. CDR3 bases: TGTGCCAGCAGCCCTAGCCCACACAGCTACGAATATGGCTACGCCTTC.

The chain joins TRBV10-3 to TRBJ1-1, with a weak D call TRBD1 (6 bases). V was pared by 3 bases and J by 1 base, with 6 bases between. CDR1 and CDR2 (germline): ENHRY, SYGVKD. The CDR3 consists of 13 residues. CDR3 sequence reads: CAISDRGNTEAFF. The CDR3 region has the DNA TGTGCCATCAGTGACAGGGGGAACACTGAAGCTTTCTTT.

This chain joins TRBV5-4 and TRBJ2-7; D is perhaps TRBD2 (6 bases). Germline V gene data show CDR1 as SGHNT and CDR2 as YYREEE (reference sequence). Trimming removed 0 bases at V and 3 bases at J, with 10 bases between. The CDR3 length is 14 residues. The CDR3 bases are TGTGCCAGCAGCTTGGGGGCGGGAATCTACGAGCAGTACTTC. Amino acid sequence: CASSLGAGIYEQYF. Complete variable domain (other parts from reference TRBV5-4 and TRBJ2-7): ETGVTQSPTHLIKTRGQQVTLRCSSQSGHNTVSWYQQALGQGPQFIFQYYREEENGRGNFPPRFSGLQFPNYSSELNVNALELDDSALYLCASSLGAGIYEQYFGPGTRLTVT.

The chain is built from TRBV28 and TRBJ1-1; 8 bases match TRBD1. Germline trimming cut 6 bases from V and 0 bases from J; bases unmatched to any gene: 12. The CDR3 sequence is 17 residues long. Germline V lookup: CDR1 MDHEN, CDR2 SYDVKM. CDR3 loop: CASSLDRGVIMNTEAFF. The CDR3 DNA is TGTGCCAGCAGCCTTGACAGGGGCGTCATCATGAACACTGAAGCTTTCTTT. Complete variable domain (other parts from reference TRBV28 and TRBJ1-1): DVKVTQSSRYLVKRTGEKVFLECVQDMDHENMFWYRQDPGLGLRLIYFSYDVKMKEKGDIPEGYSVSREKKERFSLILESASTNQTSMYLCASSLDRGVIMNTEAFFGQGTRLTVV.

The rearrangement joins TRBV7-9 to TRBJ2-2; D unclear. The ends were cut back, 2 bases at V and 6 bases at J, with 16 bases in the middle. The CDR3 contains 16 residues. Germline V gene lookup returns CDR1 SEHNR and CDR2 FQNEAQ (reference sequence). CDR3 sequence (DNA): TGTGCCAGCAGCTTACCCCTAGGGATGGTCCCCGGGGAGCTGTTTTTT. Amino acid sequence: CASSLPLGMVPGELFF.

The chain employs TRBV27 and TRBJ2-1; D is undetermined. Trimming took 3 bases from V and 5 from J, leaving 14 bases between them. There are 15 residues in the CDR3. Germline V lookup: CDR1 MNHEY, CDR2 SMNVEV (reference sequence). CDR3 DNA: TGTGCCAGCAGTTTTAAGTTACTACAGAACAATGAGCAGTTCTTC. It is translated as CASSFKLLQNNEQFF.

The gene calls are TRBV25-1 and TRBJ2-7; 8 bases line up with TRBD2. Germline CDR1 is MGHDK and CDR2 is SYGVNS. CDR3 length: 14 residues. V lost 8 bases, J lost 4 bases, and 10 bases stayed unmatched. The chain's CDR3 is CASAASGSLYEQYF. The CDR3 DNA is TGTGCCAGCGCCGCCAGCGGGAGTTTATACGAGCAGTACTTC.

The V and J genes are TRBV7-2 and TRBJ2-3, with D maybe TRBD1 (5 bases). CDR3 size: 16 residues. The germline V gene encodes CDR1 SGHTA and CDR2 FQGNSA. V was pared by 5 bases and J by 2 bases, with 17 bases between. The CDR3 DNA follows: TGTGCCAGCAGCCCAGGCCAGGGCAGCGTCACAGATACGCAGTATTTT. Amino acids: CASSPGQGSVTDTQYF.

The chain combines TRBV30 with TRBJ1-1; TRBD1 matches 7 bases. CDR3 length: 11 residues. From germline, CDR1 is GTSNPN and CDR2 SVGIG (reference sequence). After removal of 2 bases from V and 11 bases from J, the junction contained 5 bases not matched to a gene. CDR3 protein: CAWSKGQKAFF. In nucleotides, the CDR3 is TGTGCCTGGAGTAAGGGACAGAAGGCTTTCTTT.

The rearrangement joins TRBV27 to TRBJ2-3, with 11 bases identical to TRBD2. The germline CDR1 and CDR2 sequences are MNHEY and SMNVEV (reference sequence). V lost 5 bases, J lost 11 bases, and 12 bases stayed unmatched. CDR3 length: 15 residues. The CDR3 DNA is TGTGCCAGCAGTCCGATTTTAGCGGGAGGGGTTGTGCAGTATTTT. Protein sequence: CASSPILAGGVVQYF.

The V call is TRBV6-5, the J call TRBJ2-7; D call uncertain. This CDR3 spans 13 amino acids. Germline values: CDR1 MNHEY, CDR2 SVGAGI. V was clipped by 0 bases and J by 3 bases, with 6 bases between them. CDR3 coding DNA: TGTGCCAGCAGTTACTCAGGAAACTACGAGCAGTACTTC. Translating it yields CASSYSGNYEQYF.

The J gene is TRBJ1-3, the V gene TRBV4-3, with D perhaps TRBD1 (5 bases). There are 17 residues in the CDR3. CDR1 and CDR2 (germline): LGHNA, YSLEER. V lost 3 bases, J lost 0 bases, and 15 bases lay in between. CDR3 amino acids: CASSHETVLHSGNTIYF. For the CDR3, the DNA is TGCGCCAGCAGCCATGAGACAGTCCTGCACTCTGGAAACACCATATATTTT.

This chain joins TRBV7-9 and TRBJ2-3; the match to TRBD2 covers 9 bases. CDR1 and CDR2 (germline): SEHNR, FQNEAQ (reference sequence). CDR3 length: 16 residues. The V segment lost 2 bases and the J segment 2 bases; nucleotides outside the gene matches: 5. The CDR3 nucleotides are TGTGCCAGCAGCTTAACACTAGCGGGCGTCACAGATACGCAGTATTTT. Translation: CASSLTLAGVTDTQYF.

The V and J genes are TRBV27 and TRBJ2-7, with a tentative D call TRBD1 (5 bases). From germline, CDR1 is MNHEY and CDR2 SMNVEV (reference sequence). The CDR3 runs to 15 residues. V shed 2 bases and J shed 3 bases, with 14 bases lying between them. The DNA of the CDR3 is TGTGCCAGCAGTTTAGCGAGACAGCGCGTCTACGAGCAGTACGTC. Its translation is CASSLARQRVYEQYV.

The genes are TRBV25-1 and TRBJ2-7, with D possibly matching TRBD2 (6 bases). The CDR3 contains 11 residues. Germline lookup yields CDR1 MGHDK and CDR2 SYGVNS. Trimming left V 3 bases short and J 11 bases short, with 11 bases between. This chain's CDR3 is CASSERTNKYF. For the CDR3, the DNA is TGTGCCAGCAGTGAGAGGACTAACAAGTACTTC.

The gene calls are TRBV27 and TRBJ2-7; TRBD1 aligns across 7 bases. The length of the CDR3 is 16 residues. Germline V lookup: CDR1 MNHEY, CDR2 SMNVEV (reference sequence). Trimming cost V 3 bases and J 2 bases; bases outside gene matches: 10. The CDR3 DNA reads TGTGCCAGCAGTTTCACTTCCGGGACAGAGACCTACGAGCAGTACTTC. Protein sequence: CASSFTSGTETYEQYF.

This chain joins TRBV6-5 and TRBJ2-2; D is uncertain. Germline CDR1 and CDR2: MNHEY and SVGAGI. This CDR3 contains 15 residues. V gave up 0 bases and J gave up 0 bases, with 5 bases separating them. CDR3 bases: TGTGCCAGCAGTTACTCGATGTCGAACACCGGGGAGCTGTTTTTT. Protein product: CASSYSMSNTGELFF.

This clone was detected only a few times. It is unclear where the CDR3 begins or ends on the DNA, so no DNA is shown, and the CDR3 is as TCRdb lists it. The CDR3 sequence is CASSKATSGSWGGGNEQFF. This chain connects TRBV21-1 to TRBJ2-1; TRBD2 is the table's D call and was not checked against the DNA. TRBV21-1 is labeled a pseudogene. The CDR3 is 19 residues long, counting both termini.